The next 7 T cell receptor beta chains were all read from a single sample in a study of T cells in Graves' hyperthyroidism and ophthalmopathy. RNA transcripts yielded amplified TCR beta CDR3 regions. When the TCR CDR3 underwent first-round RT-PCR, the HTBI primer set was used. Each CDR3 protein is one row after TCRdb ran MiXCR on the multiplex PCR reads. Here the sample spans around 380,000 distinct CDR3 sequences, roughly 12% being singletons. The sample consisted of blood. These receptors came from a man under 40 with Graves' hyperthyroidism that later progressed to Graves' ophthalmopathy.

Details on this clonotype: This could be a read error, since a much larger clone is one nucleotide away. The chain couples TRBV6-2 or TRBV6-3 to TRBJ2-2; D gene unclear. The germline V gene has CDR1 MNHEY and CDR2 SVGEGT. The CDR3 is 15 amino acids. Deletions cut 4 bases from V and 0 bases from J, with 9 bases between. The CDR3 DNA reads TGTGCCAGCAGTTGCCTAGGGTCGAACACCGGGGAGCTGTTTTTT. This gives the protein CASSCLGSNTGELFF.

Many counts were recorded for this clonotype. The CDR3 loop reads CATSRASGGADTQYF. The CDR3 DNA reads TGTGCCACCAGCAGAGCGAGCGGTGGTGCAGATACGCAGTATTTT. The chain employs TRBV15 and TRBJ2-3, with a weak D call TRBD2 (5 bases). CDR1 and CDR2 (germline): LNHNV, YYDKDF (reference sequence). With 1 base removed from V and 4 bases from J, the gap between germline ends came to 12 bases. The CDR3 spans 15 residues. The full variable domain, rest sourced from reference TRBV15 and TRBJ2-3, is DAMVIQNPRYQVTQFGKPVTLSCSQTLNHNVMYWYQQKSSQAPKLLFHYYDKDFNNEADTPDNFQSRRPNTSFCFLDIRSPGLGDTAMYLCATSRASGGADTQYFGPGTRLTVL.

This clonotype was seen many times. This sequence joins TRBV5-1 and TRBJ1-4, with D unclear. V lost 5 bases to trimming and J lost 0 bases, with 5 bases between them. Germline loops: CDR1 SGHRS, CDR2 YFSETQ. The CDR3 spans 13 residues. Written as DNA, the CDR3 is TGCGCCAGCAGTCAGACAACTAATGAAAAACTGTTTTTT. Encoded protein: CASSQTTNEKLFF.

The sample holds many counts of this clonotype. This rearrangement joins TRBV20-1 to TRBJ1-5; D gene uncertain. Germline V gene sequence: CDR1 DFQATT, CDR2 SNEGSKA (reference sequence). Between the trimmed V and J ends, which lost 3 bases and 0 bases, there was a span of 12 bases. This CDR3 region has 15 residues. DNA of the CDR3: TGCAGTGCTAGTGTCAGGCTTTATAGCAATCAGCCCCAGCATTTT. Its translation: CSASVRLYSNQPQHF.

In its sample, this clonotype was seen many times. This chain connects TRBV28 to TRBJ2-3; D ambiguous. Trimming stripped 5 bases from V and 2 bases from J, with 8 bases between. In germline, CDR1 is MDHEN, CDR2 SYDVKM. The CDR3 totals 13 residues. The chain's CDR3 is CASSPAPTDTQYF. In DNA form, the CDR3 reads TGTGCCAGCAGTCCTGCCCCCACAGATACGCAGTATTTT.

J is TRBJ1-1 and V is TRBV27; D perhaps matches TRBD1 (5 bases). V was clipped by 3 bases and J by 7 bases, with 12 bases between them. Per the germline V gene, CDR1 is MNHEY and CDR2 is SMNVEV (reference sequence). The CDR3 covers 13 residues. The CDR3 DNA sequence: TGTGCCAGCAGTTTCAGGGCAGAAATTGAAGCTTTCTTT. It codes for CASSFRAEIEAFF.

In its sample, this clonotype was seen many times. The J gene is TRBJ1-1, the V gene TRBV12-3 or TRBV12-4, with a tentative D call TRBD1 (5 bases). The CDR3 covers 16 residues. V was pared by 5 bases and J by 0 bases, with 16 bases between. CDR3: CASSAPPGHMNTEAFF. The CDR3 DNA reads TGTGCCAGCAGTGCCCCTCCCGGACATATGAACACTGAAGCTTTCTTT.